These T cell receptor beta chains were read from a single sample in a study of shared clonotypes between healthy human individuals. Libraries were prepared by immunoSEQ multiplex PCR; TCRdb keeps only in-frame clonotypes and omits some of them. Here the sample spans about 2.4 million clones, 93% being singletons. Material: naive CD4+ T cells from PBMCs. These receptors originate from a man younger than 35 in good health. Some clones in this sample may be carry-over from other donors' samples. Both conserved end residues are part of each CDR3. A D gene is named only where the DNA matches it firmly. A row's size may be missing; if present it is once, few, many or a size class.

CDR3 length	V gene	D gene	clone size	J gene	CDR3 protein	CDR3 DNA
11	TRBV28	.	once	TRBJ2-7	CASSFRTEQYF	TGTGCCAGCAGTTTTAGGACCGAGCAGTACTTC
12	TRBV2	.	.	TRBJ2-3	CASIGGLDTQYF	TGTGCCAGCATAGGAGGGCTCGATACGCAGTATTTT
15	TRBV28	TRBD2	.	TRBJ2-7	CASRKRAGASYEQYF	TGTGCCAGCAGGAAACGGGCGGGAGCGTCTTACGAGCAGTACTTC
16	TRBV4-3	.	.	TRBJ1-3	CASSQHNWASGNTIYF	TGCGCCAGCAGCCAGCACAATTGGGCCTCTGGAAACACCATATATTTT
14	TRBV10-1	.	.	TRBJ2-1	CASSEDAVSNEQFF	TGCGCCAGCAGTGAGGACGCCGTTTCCAATGAGCAGTTCTTC
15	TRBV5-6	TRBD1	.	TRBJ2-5	CASRSLGQGQETQYF	TGTGCCAGCAGGAGCCTGGGACAGGGTCAAGAGACCCAGTACTTC
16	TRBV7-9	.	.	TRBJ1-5	CASSGGGRASNQPQHF	TGTGCCAGCAGCGGCGGGGGCAGGGCGAGCAATCAGCCCCAGCATTTT
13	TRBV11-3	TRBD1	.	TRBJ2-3	CASSLGTGDTQYF	TGTGCCAGCAGCTTAGGGACAGGGGATACGCAGTATTTT
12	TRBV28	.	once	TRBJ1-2	CASSGDKYGYTF	TGTGCCAGCAGTGGCGACAAATATGGCTACACCTTC
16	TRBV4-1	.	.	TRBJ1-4	CASSQDWGGASEKLFF	TGCGCCAGCAGCCAAGATTGGGGGGGCGCTTCCGAAAAACTGTTTTTT
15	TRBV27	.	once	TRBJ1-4	CASRRGGRGNEKLFF	TGTGCCAGCAGACGAGGGGGGAGGGGGAATGAAAAACTGTTTTTT
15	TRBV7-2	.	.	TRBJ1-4	CASRLRGATNEKLFF	TGTGCCAGCAGGCTCCGGGGGGCAACTAATGAAAAACTGTTTTTT
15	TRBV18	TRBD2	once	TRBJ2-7	CASSQTSGRAYEQYF	TGTGCCAGCTCACAGACTAGCGGGAGGGCCTACGAGCAGTACTTC
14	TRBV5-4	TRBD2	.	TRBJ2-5	CASRSGGSQETQYF	TGTGCCAGCAGGTCGGGAGGGAGCCAAGAGACCCAGTACTTC
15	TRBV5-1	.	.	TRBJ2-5	CASSLAGSGQETQYF	TGCGCCAGCAGCTTGGCAGGTAGCGGCCAAGAGACCCAGTACTTC
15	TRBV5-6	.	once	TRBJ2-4	CASSIRGLAKNIQYF	TGTGCCAGCAGCATCCGGGGACTAGCCAAAAACATTCAGTACTTC
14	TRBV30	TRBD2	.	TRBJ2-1	CAWSVTSGYNEQFF	TGTGCCTGGAGTGTGACTAGCGGCTACAATGAGCAGTTCTTC
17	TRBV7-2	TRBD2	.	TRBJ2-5	CASSLNPGLGGQETQYF	TGTGCCAGCAGCTTAAATCCGGGACTAGGGGGGCAAGAGACCCAGTACTTC
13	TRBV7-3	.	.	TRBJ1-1	CASSPAGVTEAFF	TGTGCCAGCAGCCCGGCGGGGGTCACTGAAGCTTTCTTT
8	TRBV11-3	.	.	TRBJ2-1	CAHNEQFF	TGTGCCCATAATGAGCAGTTCTTC
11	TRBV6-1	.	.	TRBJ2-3	CASKRSDTQYF	TGTGCCAGCAAGCGATCAGATACGCAGTATTTT
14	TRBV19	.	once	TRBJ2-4	CASSFGTAKNIQYF	TGTGCCAGTAGTTTCGGGACAGCCAAAAACATTCAGTACTTC
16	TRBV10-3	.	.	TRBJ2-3	CAISGGKLGGTDTQYF	TGTGCCATCAGTGGGGGAAAGCTGGGGGGCACAGATACGCAGTATTTT
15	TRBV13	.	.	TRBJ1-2	CASSPPPPGHYGYTF	TGTGCCAGCAGCCCTCCGCCACCGGGACACTATGGCTACACCTTC
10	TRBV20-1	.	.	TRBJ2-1	CSGYYNEQFF	TGCAGTGGCTATTACAATGAGCAGTTCTTC